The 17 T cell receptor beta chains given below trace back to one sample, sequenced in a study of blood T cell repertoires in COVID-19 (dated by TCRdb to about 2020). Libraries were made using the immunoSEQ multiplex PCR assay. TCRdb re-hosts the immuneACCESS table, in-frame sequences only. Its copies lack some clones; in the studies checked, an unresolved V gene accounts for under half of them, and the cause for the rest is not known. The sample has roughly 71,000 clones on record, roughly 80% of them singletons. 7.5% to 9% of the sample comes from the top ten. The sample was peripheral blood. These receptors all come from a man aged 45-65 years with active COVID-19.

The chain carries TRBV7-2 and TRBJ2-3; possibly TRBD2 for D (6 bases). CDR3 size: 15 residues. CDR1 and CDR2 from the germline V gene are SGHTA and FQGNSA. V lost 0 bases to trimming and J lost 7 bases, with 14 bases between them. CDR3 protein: CASSLAFRGRYTQYF. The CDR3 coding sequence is TGTGCCAGCAGCTTAGCGTTTCGGGGGAGGTATACGCAGTATTTT.

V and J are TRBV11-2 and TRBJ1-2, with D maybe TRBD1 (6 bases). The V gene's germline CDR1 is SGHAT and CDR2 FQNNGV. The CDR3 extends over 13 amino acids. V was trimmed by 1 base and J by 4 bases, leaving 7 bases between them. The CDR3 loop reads CASSLAGAYGYTF. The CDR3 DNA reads TGTGCCAGCAGCTTAGCAGGGGCCTATGGCTACACCTTC. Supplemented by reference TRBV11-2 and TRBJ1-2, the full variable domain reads EAGVAQSPRYKIIEKRQSVAFWCNPISGHATLYWYQQILGQGPKLLIQFQNNGVVDDSQLPKDRFSAERLKGVDSTLKIQPAKLEDSAVYLCASSLAGAYGYTFGSGTRLTVV.

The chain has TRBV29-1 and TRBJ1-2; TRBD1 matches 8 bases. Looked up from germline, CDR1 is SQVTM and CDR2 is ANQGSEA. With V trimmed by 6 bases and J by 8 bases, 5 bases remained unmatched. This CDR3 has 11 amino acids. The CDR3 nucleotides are TGCAGCGTCGGGACAGGAGGAGGCTACACCTTC. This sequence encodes CSVGTGGGYTF.

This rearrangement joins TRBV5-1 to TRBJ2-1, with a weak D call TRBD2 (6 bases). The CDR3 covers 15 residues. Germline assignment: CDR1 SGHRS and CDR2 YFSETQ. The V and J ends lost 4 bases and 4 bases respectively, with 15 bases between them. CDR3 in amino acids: CASSRDFNYYNEQFF. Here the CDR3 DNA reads TGCGCCAGCAGCCGGGACTTCAATTATTACAATGAGCAGTTCTTC.

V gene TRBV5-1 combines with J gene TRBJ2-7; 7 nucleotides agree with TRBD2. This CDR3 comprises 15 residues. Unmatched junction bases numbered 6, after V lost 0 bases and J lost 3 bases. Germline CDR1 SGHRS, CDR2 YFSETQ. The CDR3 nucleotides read TGCGCCAGCAGCTTGGAGCCCGGGACTAACTACGAGCAGTACTTC. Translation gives CASSLEPGTNYEQYF.

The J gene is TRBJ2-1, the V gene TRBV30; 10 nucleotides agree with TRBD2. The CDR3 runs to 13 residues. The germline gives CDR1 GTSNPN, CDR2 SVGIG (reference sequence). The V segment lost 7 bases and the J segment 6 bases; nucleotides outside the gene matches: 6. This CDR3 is CAYSSGSVNEQFF. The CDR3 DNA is TGTGCCTACTCTAGCGGGAGCGTCAATGAGCAGTTCTTC.

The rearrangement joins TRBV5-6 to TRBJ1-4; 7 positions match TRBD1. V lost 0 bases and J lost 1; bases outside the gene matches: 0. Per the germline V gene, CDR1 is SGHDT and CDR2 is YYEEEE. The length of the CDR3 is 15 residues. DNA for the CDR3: TGTGCCAGCAGCTTGGACAGGGGAACTAATGAAAAACTGTTTTTT. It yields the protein CASSLDRGTNEKLFF.

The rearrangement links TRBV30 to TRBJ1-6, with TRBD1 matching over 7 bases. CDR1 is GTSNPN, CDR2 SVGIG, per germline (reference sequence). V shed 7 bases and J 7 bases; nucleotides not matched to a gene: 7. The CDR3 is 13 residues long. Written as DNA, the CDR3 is TGTGCCTATACGACAGGGAGGAATTCACCCCTCCACTTT. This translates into CAYTTGRNSPLHF. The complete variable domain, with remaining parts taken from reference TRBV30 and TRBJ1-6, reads SQTIHQWPATLVQPVGSPLSLECTVEGTSNPNLYWYRQAAGRGLQLLFYSVGIGQISSEVPQNLSASRPQDRQFILSSKKLLLSDSGFYLCAYTTGRNSPLHFGNGTRLTVT.

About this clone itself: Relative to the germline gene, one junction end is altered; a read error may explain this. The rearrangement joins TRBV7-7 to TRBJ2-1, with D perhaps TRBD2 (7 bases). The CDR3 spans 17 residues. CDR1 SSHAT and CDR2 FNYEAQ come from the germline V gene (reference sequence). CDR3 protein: CASSQGWGGPSDNEQFF. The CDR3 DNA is TGTGCCAGCAGCCAAGGGTGGGGGGGGCCCTCCGACAATGAGCAGTTCTTC. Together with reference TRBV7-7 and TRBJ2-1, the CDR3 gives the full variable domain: GAGVSQSPRYKVTKRGQDVTLRCDPISSHATLYWYQQALGQGPEFLTYFNYEAQPDKSGLPSDRFSAERPEGSISTLTIQRTEQRDSAMYRCASSQGWGGPSDNEQFFGPGTRLTVL.

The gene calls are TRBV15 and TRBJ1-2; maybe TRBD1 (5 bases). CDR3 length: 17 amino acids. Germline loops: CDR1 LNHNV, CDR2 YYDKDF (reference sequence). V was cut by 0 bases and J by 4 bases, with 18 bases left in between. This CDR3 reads CATSRDRGVAVGYGYTF. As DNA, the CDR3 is TGTGCCACCAGCAGAGATCGGGGGGTCGCGGTTGGCTATGGCTACACCTTC.

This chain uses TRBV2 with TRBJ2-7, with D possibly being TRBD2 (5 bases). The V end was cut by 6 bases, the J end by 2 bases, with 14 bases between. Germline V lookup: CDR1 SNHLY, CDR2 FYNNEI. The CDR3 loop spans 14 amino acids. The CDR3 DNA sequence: TGTGCCAGCAGCCCTAGCTCCCTTCCCTACGAGCAGTACTTC. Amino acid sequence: CASSPSSLPYEQYF.

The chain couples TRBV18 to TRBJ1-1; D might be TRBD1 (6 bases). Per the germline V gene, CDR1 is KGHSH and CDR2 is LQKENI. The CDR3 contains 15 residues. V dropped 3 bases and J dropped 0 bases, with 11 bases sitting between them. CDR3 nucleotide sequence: TGTGCCAGCTCACCCCAGGGGATTTTGAACACTGAAGCTTTCTTT. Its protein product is CASSPQGILNTEAFF.

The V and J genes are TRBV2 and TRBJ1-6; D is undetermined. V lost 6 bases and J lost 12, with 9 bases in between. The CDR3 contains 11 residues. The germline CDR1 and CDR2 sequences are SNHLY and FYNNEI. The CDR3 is CASRREGPLHF. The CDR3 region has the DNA TGTGCCAGCAGGCGGGAGGGACCCCTCCACTTT.

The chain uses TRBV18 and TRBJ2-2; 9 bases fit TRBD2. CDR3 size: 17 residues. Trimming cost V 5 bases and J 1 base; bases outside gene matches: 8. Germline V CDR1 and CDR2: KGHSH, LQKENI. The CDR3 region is CASSRRGLAMNTGELFF. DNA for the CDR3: TGTGCCAGCTCAAGGCGGGGACTAGCCATGAACACCGGGGAGCTGTTTTTT.

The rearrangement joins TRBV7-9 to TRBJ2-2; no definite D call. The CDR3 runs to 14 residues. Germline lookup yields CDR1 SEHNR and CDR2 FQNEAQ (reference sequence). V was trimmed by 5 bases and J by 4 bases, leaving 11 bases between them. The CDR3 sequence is CASSLAAPTGELFF. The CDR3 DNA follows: TGTGCCAGCAGCCTTGCCGCGCCCACCGGGGAGCTGTTTTTT.

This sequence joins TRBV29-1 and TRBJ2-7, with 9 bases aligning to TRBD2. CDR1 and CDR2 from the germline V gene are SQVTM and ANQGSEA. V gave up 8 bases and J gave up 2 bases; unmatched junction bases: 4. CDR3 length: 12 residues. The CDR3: CSTTSGTYEQYF. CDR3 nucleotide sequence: TGCAGCACGACTAGCGGCACCTACGAGCAGTACTTC.

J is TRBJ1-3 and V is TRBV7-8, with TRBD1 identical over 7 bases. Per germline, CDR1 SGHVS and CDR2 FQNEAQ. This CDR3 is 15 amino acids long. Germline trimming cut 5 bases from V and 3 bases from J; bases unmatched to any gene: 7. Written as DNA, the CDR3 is TGTGCCAGCAGCCCCACAGGGGTCCTTGGAAACACCATATATTTT. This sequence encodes CASSPTGVLGNTIYF.